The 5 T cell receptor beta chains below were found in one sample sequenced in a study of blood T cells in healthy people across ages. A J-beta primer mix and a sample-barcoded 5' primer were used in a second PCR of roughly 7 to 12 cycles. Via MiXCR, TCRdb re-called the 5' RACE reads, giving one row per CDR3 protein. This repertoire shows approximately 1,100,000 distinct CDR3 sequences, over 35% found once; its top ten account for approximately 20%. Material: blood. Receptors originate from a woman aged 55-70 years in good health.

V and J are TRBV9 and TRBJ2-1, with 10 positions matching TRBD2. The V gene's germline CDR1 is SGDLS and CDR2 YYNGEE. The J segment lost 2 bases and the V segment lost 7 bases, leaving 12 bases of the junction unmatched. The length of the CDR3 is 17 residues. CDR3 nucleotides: TGTGCCAGCGGACGTACCAAAGCGGGAGGGCCCTACAATGAGCAGTTCTTC. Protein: CASGRTKAGGPYNEQFF.

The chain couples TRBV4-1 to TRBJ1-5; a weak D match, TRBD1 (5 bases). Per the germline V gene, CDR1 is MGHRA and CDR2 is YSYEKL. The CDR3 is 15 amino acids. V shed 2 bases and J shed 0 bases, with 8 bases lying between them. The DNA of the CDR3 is TGCGCCAGCAGCCAAACGGGGGGTAGCAATCAGCCCCAGCATTTT. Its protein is CASSQTGGSNQPQHF.

In DNA form, the CDR3 reads TGTGCCAGCAGTTTTGGACACAACAGGGAGCAGTTCTTC. It codes for CASSFGHNREQFF. The chain links TRBV27 to TRBJ2-1, with D maybe TRBD1 (5 bases). The CDR3 consists of 13 residues. Germline CDR1 MNHEY, CDR2 SMNVEV (reference sequence). Between the trimmed V and J ends, which lost 3 bases and 10 bases, there was a span of 13 bases.

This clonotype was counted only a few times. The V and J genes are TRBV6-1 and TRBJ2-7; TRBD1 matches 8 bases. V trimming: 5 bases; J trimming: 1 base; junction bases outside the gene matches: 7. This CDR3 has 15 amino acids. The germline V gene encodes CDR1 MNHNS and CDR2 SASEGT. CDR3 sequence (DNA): TGTGCCAGCAGTTTATGGACAGGGCCATCCTACGAGCAGTACTTC. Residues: CASSLWTGPSYEQYF.

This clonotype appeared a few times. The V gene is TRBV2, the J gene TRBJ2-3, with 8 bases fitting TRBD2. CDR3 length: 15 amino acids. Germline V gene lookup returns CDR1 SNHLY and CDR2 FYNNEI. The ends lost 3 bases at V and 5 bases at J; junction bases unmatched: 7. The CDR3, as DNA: TGTGCCAGCAGTGACGGAGCGGGAGAGGGAGATACGCAGTATTTT. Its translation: CASSDGAGEGDTQYF. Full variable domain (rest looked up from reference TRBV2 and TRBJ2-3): EPEVTQTPSHQVTQMGQEVILRCVPISNHLYFYWYRQILGQKVEFLVSFYNNEISEKSEIFDDQFSVERPDGSNFTLKIRSTKLEDSAMYFCASSDGAGEGDTQYFGPGTRLTVL.